These 13 T cell receptor beta chains originate from one sample sequenced in a study of cytomegalovirus exposure and HLA in healthy donors. Sequenced by immunoSEQ multiplex PCR; TCRdb stores in-frame clones only, minus some. This table holds about 360,000 clones, roughly 85% found once. The sequenced material came from PBMCs. The receptor source for this set is a woman aged 18-30 years in good health and CMV-seronegative.

This clone appeared a single time. The chain couples TRBV5-4 to TRBJ2-7; D possibly corresponds to TRBD2 (5 bases). Looked up from germline, CDR1 is SGHNT and CDR2 is YYREEE (reference sequence). V was pared by 7 bases and J by 3 bases, with 8 bases between. The CDR3 is 11 amino acids. CDR3 sequence reads: CASSEVYEQYF. In DNA, the CDR3 is TGTGCCAGCTCGGAGGTCTACGAGCAGTACTTC. Using reference TRBV5-4 and TRBJ2-7 for the parts outside the CDR3, the full variable domain is ETGVTQSPTHLIKTRGQQVTLRCSSQSGHNTVSWYQQALGQGPQFIFQYYREEENGRGNFPPRFSGLQFPNYSSELNVNALELDDSALYLCASSEVYEQYFGPGTRLTVT.

V and J are TRBV9 and TRBJ2-3; TRBD2 matches 10 bases. The CDR3 loop spans 16 amino acids. CDR1 SGDLS and CDR2 YYNGEE come from the germline V gene. V was pared by 0 bases and J by 4 bases, with 5 bases of the junction left unmatched. The CDR3 protein is CASSVVASGSSDTQYF. CDR3 bases: TGTGCCAGCAGCGTAGTGGCTAGCGGGAGTTCAGATACGCAGTATTTT.

This chain joins TRBV6-1 and TRBJ2-1; tentative D call: TRBD1 (5 bases). Looked up from germline, CDR1 is MNHNS and CDR2 is SASEGT. V lost 4 bases to trimming and J lost 10 bases, with 8 bases between them. This CDR3 is built from 11 residues. CDR3 region: CASSGTPEQFF. The DNA for the CDR3 is TGTGCCAGCAGTGGGACACCCGAGCAGTTCTTC.

CDR3 sequence (DNA): TGTGCCAGCAGCTTGTCCCCGGGGAACACCGGGGAGCTGTTTTTT. It yields the protein CASSLSPGNTGELFF. The V call is TRBV5-4, the J call TRBJ2-2; D uncertain. The CDR3 is made up of 15 amino acids. Germline V CDR1 and CDR2: SGHNT, YYREEE (reference sequence). V was shortened by 1 base and J by 1 base, with 8 bases between the two germline ends.

This clone was seen just once. V is TRBV27 and J is TRBJ2-3, with D possibly matching TRBD2 (6 bases). Germline V CDR1 and CDR2: MNHEY, SMNVEV (reference sequence). V was shortened by 5 bases and J by 4 bases, with 16 bases between the two germline ends. CDR3 length: 15 residues. The DNA of the CDR3 is TGTGCCAGCAGTGGGGTCGTGGGGGGATCAGATACGCAGTATTTT. This sequence encodes CASSGVVGGSDTQYF.

The sample holds one count of this clone. The V call is TRBV4-1, the J call TRBJ2-1; 12 bases agree with TRBD2. The J segment lost 9 bases and the V segment lost 5 bases, leaving 8 bases of the junction unmatched. CDR3 length: 15 amino acids. Looked up from germline, CDR1 is MGHRA and CDR2 is YSYEKL. The CDR3 bases are TGCGCCAGCAGCAAAGCTAGCGGGAGGGTGGGTGAGCAGTTCTTC. This gives the protein CASSKASGRVGEQFF.

The rearrangement links TRBV27 to TRBJ2-7; D is perhaps TRBD2 (7 bases). V dropped 5 bases and J dropped 4 bases, with 15 bases sitting between them. The CDR3 is 14 residues long. Germline V lookup: CDR1 MNHEY, CDR2 SMNVEV (reference sequence). The CDR3 here is CASSAGGPTYEQYF. CDR3 in DNA: TGTGCCAGCAGTGCCGGGGGGCCGACTTACGAGCAGTACTTC.

This chain joins TRBV28 and TRBJ1-1; TRBD1 is a possible D gene (5 bases). This CDR3 is 14 amino acids long. Per the germline V gene, CDR1 is MDHEN and CDR2 is SYDVKM. Trimming took 5 bases from V and 4 from J, leaving 14 bases between them. The CDR3 coding sequence is TGTGCCAGCAGTATACCCACCGGGGGCACTGAAGCTTTCTTT. Its protein is CASSIPTGGTEAFF.

This clone showed up just once. This chain joins TRBV27 and TRBJ2-1; the D gene is possibly TRBD2 (6 bases). Deletions cut 3 bases from V and 4 bases from J, with 10 bases between. Germline lookup yields CDR1 MNHEY and CDR2 SMNVEV (reference sequence). The CDR3 runs to 14 residues. CDR3 nucleotide sequence: TGTGCCAGCAGTTTCGGGGGTCAATACAATGAGCAGTTCTTC. This encodes CASSFGGQYNEQFF.

The rearrangement joins TRBV28 to TRBJ2-7; D unclear. The CDR3 sequence is 15 residues long. Trimming removed 3 bases at V and 2 bases at J, with 14 bases between. Germline values: CDR1 MDHEN, CDR2 SYDVKM. CDR3 bases: TGTGCCAGCAGTTTGAAGGCGGAACTAACCTACGAGCAGTACTTC. This sequence encodes CASSLKAELTYEQYF.

Only one count was recorded for this clone. The chain combines TRBV27 with TRBJ2-7, with 13 bases lining up with TRBD2. The junction had 2 bases not matched to a gene; V was cut back by 2 bases and J by 4 bases. CDR1 is MNHEY, CDR2 SMNVEV, per germline (reference sequence). This CDR3 is built from 15 residues. CDR3 sequence: CASSLTSGRVYEQYF. CDR3 coding DNA: TGTGCCAGCAGTTTAACTAGCGGGAGGGTATACGAGCAGTACTTC.

This sequence joins TRBV5-4 and TRBJ1-5, with 7 bases lining up with TRBD1. CDR3 size: 15 residues. CDR1 is SGHNT, CDR2 YYREEE, per germline (reference sequence). Germline trimming cut 1 base from V and 3 bases from J; bases unmatched to any gene: 4. CDR3: CASSLRDSTNQPQHF. DNA for the CDR3: TGTGCCAGCAGCTTGAGGGACAGCACCAATCAGCCCCAGCATTTT.

The chain has TRBV14 and TRBJ1-1; no clear D gene. Germline V gene data show CDR1 as SGHDN and CDR2 as FVKESK. V was cut by 5 bases and J by 4 bases, with 8 bases left in between. This CDR3 has 12 residues. In DNA form, the CDR3 reads TGTGCCAGCAGCTTAGATGCCACTGAAGCTTTCTTT. Its protein product is CASSLDATEAFF.